This entry is about one T cell receptor (beta chain). Its antigen is not known. The sample originates from a study of tumor-infiltrating lymphocytes in localized non-small cell lung cancer. Study information: Resected tumor was paired with non-adjacent uninvolved lung from the same patient. Study-level findings and limits: Immunotypes IM1 and IM2 had similar TCR-derived T-cell fractions. Higher tumor T cell infiltration than in uninvolved lung was supported by TCRbeta sequencing. Not all patients were TCR sequenced, owing to tissue quantity.

Profiling relied on immunoSEQ multiplex PCR, and the TCRdb table lists in-frame clones only, not all of them. The sample records about 10,000 clones, around 74% being singletons. The sequenced sample consisted of uninvolved lung tissue not adjacent to the tumor. The TCR comes from a human donor with non-small cell lung cancer.

The CDR3 protein is CASSRPGLRNTGELFF. DNA for the CDR3: TGTGCCAGCAGCCGACCGGGACTACGAAACACCGGGGAGCTGTTTTTT. The chain links TRBV5-6 to TRBJ2-2, with 7 bases lining up with TRBD2. Germline V lookup: CDR1 SGHDT, CDR2 YYEEEE. Trimming took 4 bases from V and 2 from J; bases not matched to a gene: 8. CDR3 length: 16 amino acids.